One sample yielded the 17 T cell receptor beta chains listed below, sequenced in a study of blood T cell repertoires in COVID-19. Here immunoSEQ multiplex PCR was the method, and the copy in TCRdb shows in-frame clones only, minus some. Of 200,000 to 250,000 clones listed, 86% are singletons. Sequenced: PBMCs or T cells enriched from blood (not recorded which). The source is a woman in her fifties or sixties who had recovered from COVID-19.

V is TRBV13 and J is TRBJ1-1, with 11 bases that match TRBD1. Germline V lookup: CDR1 PRHDT, CDR2 FYEKMQ (reference sequence). V shed 5 bases, J shed 1 base, and the junction held 6 bases outside the gene matches. The CDR3 contains 16 residues. The CDR3 nucleotides are TGTGCCAGCAGCATAAGGACAGGGGGCGGGAACACTGAAGCTTTCTTT. Translating it yields CASSIRTGGGNTEAFF. The variable domain in full, with the rest retrieved from reference TRBV13 and TRBJ1-1, is AAGVIQSPRHLIKEKRETATLKCYPIPRHDTVYWYQQGPGQDPQFLISFYEKMQSDKGSIPDRFSAQQFSDYHSELNMSSLELGDSALYFCASSIRTGGGNTEAFFGQGTRLTVV.

The CDR3 loop reads CASIPREDNEQFF. DNA of the CDR3: TGTGCCAGCATCCCCCGGGAGGACAATGAGCAGTTCTTC. V usage is TRBV7-9 and J usage is TRBJ2-1; 7 nucleotides match TRBD2. The germline V gene encodes CDR1 SEHNR and CDR2 FQNEAQ (reference sequence). Unmatched junction bases numbered 5, after V lost 7 bases and J lost 5 bases. The CDR3 spans 13 residues.

The sample holds one count of this clone. J is TRBJ2-7 and V is TRBV11-3, with D uncertain. The CDR3 has 14 amino acids. Trimming shortened V by 1 base and J by 0 bases, and 7 bases separated the two germline ends. Germline CDR1 SGHNT, CDR2 YENEEA. The DNA of the CDR3 is TGTGCCAGCAGCTTAGGGGCAGCCTCCTACGAGCAGTACTTC. The encoded protein is CASSLGAASYEQYF. Drawing the rest from reference TRBV11-3 and TRBJ2-7, the complete variable domain is EAGVVQSPRYKIIEKKQPVAFWCNPISGHNTLYWYLQNLGQGPELLIRYENEEAVDDSQLPKDRFSAERLKGVDSTLKIQPAELGDSAVYLCASSLGAASYEQYFGPGTRLTVT.

The gene calls are TRBV20-1 and TRBJ1-5; 9 positions agree with TRBD1. Germline-derived CDR1 and CDR2 are DFQATT and SNEGSKA (reference sequence). The length of the CDR3 is 15 residues. V shed 3 bases and J 2 bases; nucleotides not matched to a gene: 5. In DNA form, the CDR3 reads TGCAGTGCTAGTGGGACAGGGAGGCGCAATCAGCCCCAGCATTTT. Amino acid sequence: CSASGTGRRNQPQHF.

The chain combines TRBV28 with TRBJ1-2; D might be TRBD1 (5 bases). The CDR3 loop spans 14 amino acids. The ends were cut back, 3 bases at V and 4 bases at J, with 12 bases in the middle. Per the germline V gene, CDR1 is MDHEN and CDR2 is SYDVKM. The CDR3 protein is CASSLGGDRYGYTF. For the CDR3, the DNA is TGTGCCAGCAGTTTGGGAGGGGACCGCTATGGCTACACCTTC.

The gene calls are TRBV29-1 and TRBJ2-1; TRBD1 matches at 8 bases. V lost 3 bases to trimming and J lost 9 bases; unmatched junction nucleotides: 4. Germline V lookup: CDR1 SQVTM, CDR2 ANQGSEA. This CDR3 has 12 residues. For the CDR3, the DNA is TGCAGCGTTGATGGACAGGGCGGTGAGCAGTTCTTC. This gives the protein CSVDGQGGEQFF.

CDR3 loop: CASSLGAGEEQFF. Here the CDR3 DNA reads TGCGCCAGCAGCTTGGGGGCAGGGGAAGAGCAGTTCTTC. The gene calls are TRBV5-1 and TRBJ2-1; a possible D gene is TRBD1 (6 bases). The CDR3 consists of 13 residues. Between the trimmed V and J ends, which lost 0 bases and 10 bases, there was a span of 11 bases. Looked up from germline, CDR1 is SGHRS and CDR2 is YFSETQ. Based on the CDR3 plus reference TRBV5-1 and TRBJ2-1, the full variable domain is KAGVTQTPRYLIKTRGQQVTLSCSPISGHRSVSWYQQTPGQGLQFLFEYFSETQRNKGNFPGRFSGRQFSNSRSEMNVSTLELGDSALYLCASSLGAGEEQFFGPGTRLTVL.

This chain joins TRBV5-1 and TRBJ2-7; no definite D call. Trimming took off 0 bases at V and 2 bases at J, with 9 bases between the two ends. CDR1 and CDR2 (germline): SGHRS, YFSETQ. CDR3 length equals 14 residues. CDR3 residues: CASSLEINTYEQYF. CDR3 coding DNA: TGCGCCAGCAGCTTGGAAATTAATACCTACGAGCAGTACTTC.

This clone has a handful of counts. The chain carries TRBV7-6 and TRBJ2-7; 14 bases agree with TRBD2. The CDR3 totals 15 residues. Trimming took 4 bases from V and 6 from J; bases not matched to a gene: 5. Germline assignment: CDR1 SGHVS and CDR2 FNYEAQ. CDR3 loop: CASSWGLAGEGEQYF. The CDR3 nucleotides read TGTGCCAGCAGCTGGGGACTAGCGGGAGAAGGCGAGCAGTACTTC. Supplemented by reference TRBV7-6 and TRBJ2-7, the full variable domain reads GAGVSQSPRYKVTKRGQDVALRCDPISGHVSLYWYRQALGQGPEFLTYFNYEAQQDKSGLPNDRFSAERPEGSISTLTIQRTEQRDSAMYRCASSWGLAGEGEQYFGPGTRLTVT.

This rearrangement joins TRBV5-1 to TRBJ2-3, with D possibly TRBD1 on 5 matching bases. This CDR3 has 15 amino acids. From germline, CDR1 is SGHRS and CDR2 YFSETQ. Trimming left V 3 bases short and J 0 bases short, with 11 bases between. The CDR3 sequence: CASSSTGASTDTQYF. In DNA form, the CDR3 reads TGCGCCAGCAGCTCAACAGGAGCTAGCACAGATACGCAGTATTTT. The full variable domain, its missing parts supplied by reference TRBV5-1 and TRBJ2-3, is KAGVTQTPRYLIKTRGQQVTLSCSPISGHRSVSWYQQTPGQGLQFLFEYFSETQRNKGNFPGRFSGRQFSNSRSEMNVSTLELGDSALYLCASSSTGASTDTQYFGPGTRLTVL.

The V call is TRBV28, the J call TRBJ1-6, with 8 bases fitting TRBD1. Trimming cost V 6 bases and J 9 bases; bases outside gene matches: 10. CDR3 length: 15 amino acids. Germline V gene sequence: CDR1 MDHEN, CDR2 SYDVKM. The CDR3 DNA is TGTGCCAGCAGCCCCTCGCAGGGGGCGTCTTCACCCCTCCACTTT. As protein: CASSPSQGASSPLHF.

V usage is TRBV6-2 or TRBV6-3 and J usage is TRBJ2-1; 11 bases map to TRBD1. The V gene's germline CDR1 is MNHEY and CDR2 SVGEGT. The CDR3 covers 15 residues. The V segment lost 5 bases and the J segment 6 bases; nucleotides outside the gene matches: 6. Here the CDR3 reads CASSPGTGGFNEQFF. DNA of the CDR3: TGTGCCAGCAGTCCCGGGACAGGGGGTTTCAATGAGCAGTTCTTC.

This rearrangement joins TRBV11-3 to TRBJ1-1; D perhaps matches TRBD1 (6 bases). The V end was cut by 5 bases, the J end by 4 bases, with 14 bases between. In germline, CDR1 is SGHNT, CDR2 YENEEA. CDR3 length: 14 residues. CDR3 in DNA: TGTGCCAGCAGCCGGGGCAGGGGTTCCACTGAAGCTTTCTTT. Translation: CASSRGRGSTEAFF.

The chain is built from TRBV5-6 and TRBJ2-5; 10 nucleotides align to TRBD1. V was clipped by 0 bases and J by 6 bases; unmatched bases: 14. From germline, CDR1 is SGHDT and CDR2 YYEEEE. The CDR3 length is 18 residues. The CDR3 here is CASSLAKSQRQGAKTQYF. The CDR3, as DNA: TGTGCCAGCAGCTTGGCCAAGTCCCAGAGACAGGGGGCAAAGACCCAGTACTTC.

This clone was counted a few times. This sequence joins TRBV9 and TRBJ2-2, with 7 nucleotides matching TRBD1. The junction had 13 bases not matched to a gene; V was cut back by 3 bases and J by 5 bases. Germline CDR1 SGDLS, CDR2 YYNGEE. This CDR3 contains 17 residues. CDR3 DNA sequence: TGTGCCAGCAGCGCCGGACAGGATGACTACCCGACCGGGGAGCTGTTTTTT. Translated: CASSAGQDDYPTGELFF.

The chain combines TRBV7-2 with TRBJ2-7; possible D gene TRBD2, 5 bases. The V end was cut by 5 bases, the J end by 2 bases, with 13 bases between. The CDR3 extends over 14 amino acids. Germline CDR1 is SGHTA and CDR2 is FQGNSA. DNA of the CDR3: TGTGCCAGCAGCCAGTGGGAGTTTGCCTACGAGCAGTACTTC. Translated, it gives CASSQWEFAYEQYF.

This chain joins TRBV28 and TRBJ2-7; 7 nucleotides align to TRBD1. CDR1 is MDHEN, CDR2 SYDVKM, per germline. Losses at the gene ends were 2 bases for V and 1 base for J; bases not matched to a gene: 2. The CDR3 has 14 amino acids. The CDR3 DNA is TGTGCCAGCAGTTTAATGGGACAGTCCTACGAGCAGTACTTC. Its protein product is CASSLMGQSYEQYF.